Presented here are 29 T cell receptor beta chains from one specimen sequenced in a study of T cells in Graves' hyperthyroidism and ophthalmopathy. The investigators amplified TCR beta CDR3 regions from RNA transcripts. Carried out on the TCR CDR3, a first-round RT-PCR used the HTBI primer set. TCRdb re-called the multiplex PCR reads with MiXCR, one entry per CDR3 protein. The sample consists of 300,000 to 450,000 distinct CDR3 sequences, about 12% of them appearing once. Sequencing was done on a sample of blood. Receptors originate from a woman between 18 and 29 years old with Graves' hyperthyroidism.

Ten or more counts support this clonotype. The chain has TRBV6-1 and TRBJ1-4; 9 positions match TRBD1. The germline gives CDR1 MNHNS, CDR2 SASEGT. V was pared by 7 bases and J by 7 bases, with 13 bases of the junction left unmatched. The CDR3 has 16 residues. The DNA of the CDR3 is TGTGCCAGCACTGATCATCTGGGACAGGGAGCTGAAAAACTGTTTTTT. This sequence encodes CASTDHLGQGAEKLFF.

This clonotype showed up many times. The J gene is TRBJ2-1, the V gene TRBV11-1; a possible D gene is TRBD2 (5 bases). Germline assignment: CDR1 SGHAT and CDR2 FQDESV (reference sequence). The CDR3 covers 14 residues. The germline V and J ends were trimmed by 0 bases and 6 bases, with 9 bases remaining between them. CDR3 bases: TGTGCCAGCAGCTTAGCGAGGGCGGGCAATGAGCAGTTCTTC. Encoded protein: CASSLARAGNEQFF. Full variable domain (remainder filled in from reference TRBV11-1 and TRBJ2-1): EAEVAQSPRYKITEKSQAVAFWCDPISGHATLYWYRQILGQGPELLVQFQDESVVDDSQLPKDRFSAERLKGVDSTLKIQPAELGDSAMYLCASSLARAGNEQFFGPGTRLTVL.

This clonotype has at least ten counts. The chain carries TRBV6-1 and TRBJ2-7; 7 nucleotides line up with TRBD1. The CDR3 has 13 residues. Germline V CDR1 and CDR2: MNHNS, SASEGT. After removal of 6 bases from V and 4 bases from J, the junction contained 6 bases not matched to a gene. Here the CDR3 reads CASRQGTTYEQYF. The CDR3 DNA sequence: TGTGCCAGCAGACAGGGGACCACATACGAGCAGTACTTC.

This clonotype showed up many times. The chain uses TRBV3-1 and TRBJ1-1; unclear D gene. V dropped 4 bases and J dropped 7 bases, with 10 bases sitting between them. Germline V gene sequence: CDR1 LGHDT, CDR2 YNNKEL (reference sequence). The CDR3 is 12 residues long. The CDR3 here is CASSREGFEAFF. CDR3 nucleotides: TGTGCCAGCAGCCGTGAGGGATTTGAAGCTTTCTTT.

This clonotype was observed at least ten times. V usage is TRBV7-2 and J usage is TRBJ2-3; D may be TRBD1 (5 bases). V gave up 1 base and J gave up 1 base, with 6 bases separating them. The CDR3 is 14 residues long. From germline, CDR1 is SGHTA and CDR2 FQGNSA. The CDR3 DNA is TGTGCCAGCAGCTTAGAAGGGGGCACAGATACGCAGTATTTT. Protein sequence: CASSLEGGTDTQYF.

This clonotype occurred many times. The chain carries TRBV2 and TRBJ2-3; D might be TRBD2 (6 bases). The V gene lost 8 bases and the J gene lost 13 bases, with 25 bases spanning the gap. The CDR3 consists of 14 residues. Germline V gene sequence: CDR1 SNHLY, CDR2 FYNNEI. CDR3 bases: TGTGCCAGCCTCCCGCGTGCGGGGCCCCCCTGGGAGTATTTT. It translates to CASLPRAGPPWEYF. The complete variable domain, with remaining parts taken from reference TRBV2 and TRBJ2-3, reads EPEVTQTPSHQVTQMGQEVILRCVPISNHLYFYWYRQILGQKVEFLVSFYNNEISEKSEIFDDQFSVERPDGSNFTLKIRSTKLEDSAMYFCASLPRAGPPWEYFGPGTRLTVL.

The chain joins TRBV9 to TRBJ2-5; 7 bases are shared with TRBD2. Losses at the gene ends were 4 bases for V and 9 bases for J; bases not matched to a gene: 3. The germline gives CDR1 SGDLS, CDR2 YYNGEE. The CDR3 covers 11 residues. CDR3 coding DNA: TGTGCCAGCAGCTCAGCGGGGCCCCAGTACTTC. This translates into CASSSAGPQYF.

This clonotype was detected ten times or more. The chain couples TRBV27 to TRBJ2-7; TRBD1 matches 8 bases. There are 14 residues in the CDR3. Losses at the gene ends were 5 bases for V and 2 bases for J; bases not matched to a gene: 5. Germline V gene sequence: CDR1 MNHEY, CDR2 SMNVEV (reference sequence). The CDR3 nucleotides are TGTGCCAGCAGTGCCGGGACAGGACCCTACGAGCAGTACTTC. Translation gives CASSAGTGPYEQYF.

The sample holds many counts of this clonotype. J is TRBJ2-1 and V is TRBV27; 7 positions match TRBD2. The ends lost 4 bases at V and 8 bases at J; junction bases unmatched: 14. This CDR3 has 16 residues. The germline gives CDR1 MNHEY, CDR2 SMNVEV (reference sequence). Here the CDR3 reads CASSSGEGGPRHEQFF. CDR3 DNA sequence: TGTGCCAGCAGTTCGGGGGAGGGAGGGCCAAGGCATGAGCAGTTCTTC.

This clonotype was recorded many times. The J gene is TRBJ2-1, the V gene TRBV7-6, with 13 bases matching TRBD2. The CDR3 has 16 amino acids. The germline gives CDR1 SGHVS, CDR2 FNYEAQ. Trimming took 1 base from V and 6 from J; bases not matched to a gene: 3. CDR3: CASSLGTSGGFNEQFF. The CDR3 coding sequence is TGTGCCAGCAGCTTAGGGACTAGCGGGGGTTTCAATGAGCAGTTCTTC.

This clonotype was detected ten times or more. V gene TRBV20-1 combines with J gene TRBJ2-1, with 9 bases lining up with TRBD2. CDR1 is DFQATT, CDR2 SNEGSKA, per germline (reference sequence). CDR3 length: 15 amino acids. J was trimmed by 0 bases and V by 4 bases; bases with no gene match: 4. CDR3: CSAISGSSSYNEQFF. The CDR3 DNA reads TGCAGTGCTATTAGCGGGAGTAGCTCCTACAATGAGCAGTTCTTC.

This clonotype was detected many times. The chain joins TRBV7-3 to TRBJ2-3; the D gene is possibly TRBD2 (6 bases). The CDR3 loop spans 14 amino acids. The V end lost 6 bases, the J end lost 0 bases, and 10 bases lay between the germline ends. CDR1 and CDR2 from the germline V gene are SGHTA and FQGTGA. CDR3 protein: CASRVSGSTDTQYF. CDR3 nucleotides: TGTGCCAGCAGGGTCAGCGGGAGCACAGATACGCAGTATTTT. Combining the CDR3 with reference TRBV7-3 and TRBJ2-3 gives the whole variable domain GAGVSQTPSNKVTEKGKYVELRCDPISGHTALYWYRQSLGQGPEFLIYFQGTGAADDSGLPNDRFFAVRPEGSVSTLKIQRTERGDSAVYLCASRVSGSTDTQYFGPGTRLTVL.

The CDR3 DNA sequence: TGCGCCAGCATCCTAGGAACAGGGGAGCAGTTCTTC. It translates to CASILGTGEQFF. J is TRBJ2-1 and V is TRBV10-2, with D possibly matching TRBD1 (6 bases). Germline V gene data show CDR1 as WSHSY and CDR2 as SAAADI. V lost 7 bases and J 10 bases, leaving 14 bases between the germline ends. CDR3 length: 12 residues.

This clonotype was seen ten or more times. The chain links TRBV12-3 or TRBV12-4 to TRBJ1-3; 7 nucleotides align to TRBD1. The CDR3 covers 14 residues. V dropped 3 bases and J dropped 2; count of bases not matched to a gene: 1. The CDR3 sequence is CASSLGTAGNTIYF. The CDR3 DNA reads as TGTGCCAGCAGTTTGGGGACAGCTGGAAACACCATATATTTT.

This clonotype came up many times. The V and J genes are TRBV15 and TRBJ2-7; 8 nucleotides line up with TRBD1. Germline loops: CDR1 LNHNV, CDR2 YYDKDF (reference sequence). The CDR3 has 14 residues. The V segment lost 6 bases and the J segment 7 bases; nucleotides outside the gene matches: 11. This CDR3 is CATSPGGEAGEQYF. Written as DNA, the CDR3 is TGTGCCACCAGTCCAGGGGGCGAGGCGGGGGAGCAGTACTTC.

This clonotype was seen repeatedly, ten times or more. This chain joins TRBV4-1 and TRBJ1-5; TRBD1 agrees at 7 bases. Germline loops: CDR1 MGHRA, CDR2 YSYEKL. Trimming took 3 bases from V and 5 from J; bases not matched to a gene: 1. CDR3 size: 13 residues. This CDR3 reads CASSHDRDQPQHF. DNA of the CDR3: TGCGCCAGCAGCCATGACAGGGATCAGCCCCAGCATTTT.

This clonotype was observed many times. J is TRBJ2-7 and V is TRBV6-2 or TRBV6-3; 8 positions agree with TRBD2. The ends lost 4 bases at V and 4 bases at J; junction bases unmatched: 12. The CDR3 loop spans 16 amino acids. Germline lookup yields CDR1 MNHEY and CDR2 SVGEGT. This chain's CDR3 is CASSFPSREGRYEQYF. The CDR3 DNA follows: TGTGCCAGCAGTTTCCCTTCCCGGGAGGGCCGATACGAGCAGTACTTC.

V gene TRBV7-9 combines with J gene TRBJ1-5; maybe TRBD1 (5 bases). Germline lookup yields CDR1 SEHNR and CDR2 FQNEAQ (reference sequence). V was cut by 5 bases and J by 0 bases, with 14 bases left in between. The CDR3 loop spans 16 amino acids. The CDR3 sequence: CASSPGIGDSNQPQHF. The CDR3 DNA reads as TGTGCCAGCAGCCCGGGGATAGGGGATAGCAATCAGCCCCAGCATTTT. Full variable domain (rest looked up from reference TRBV7-9 and TRBJ1-5): DTGVSQNPRHKITKRGQNVTFRCDPISEHNRLYWYRQTLGQGPEFLTYFQNEAQLEKSRLLSDRFSAERPKGSFSTLEIQRTEQGDSAMYLCASSPGIGDSNQPQHFGDGTRLSIL.

This clonotype was recorded many times. V gene TRBV6-5 combines with J gene TRBJ1-3, with D perhaps TRBD1 (5 bases). Trimming cost V 0 bases and J 8 bases, with 20 bases left between them. Germline CDR1 and CDR2: MNHEY and SVGAGI. The CDR3 runs 17 residues. The DNA for the CDR3 is TGTGCCAGCAGTTACTCGAGGGGACCCTCTCAACGGGACACCATATATTTT. Residues: CASSYSRGPSQRDTIYF.

This clonotype was detected a few times. V and J are TRBV5-8 and TRBJ1-6, with 8 bases aligning to TRBD1. The CDR3 length is 14 residues. V was clipped by 6 bases and J by 7 bases; unmatched bases: 6. Germline CDR1 is SGHTS and CDR2 is YDEGEE. The CDR3 is CASIDRGWNSPLHF. In nucleotides, the CDR3 is TGTGCCAGCATCGACAGGGGTTGGAATTCACCCCTCCACTTT.

A note on this clonotype: A much larger clone differs from this one at a single base, so this may be a read error. The gene calls are TRBV29-1 and TRBJ1-2; weak D call: TRBD1 (6 bases). Trimming shortened V by 4 bases and J by 0 bases, and 18 bases separated the two germline ends. The CDR3 extends over 16 amino acids. Germline CDR1 is SQVTM and CDR2 is ANQGSEA. The CDR3 sequence is CSVGGGQWRTNYGYTF. The CDR3 coding sequence is TGCAGCGTTGGCGGAGGACAGTGGCGAACTAACTATGGCTACACCTTC. Based on the CDR3 plus reference TRBV29-1 and TRBJ1-2, the full variable domain is SAVISQKPSRDICQRGTSLTIQCQVDSQVTMMFWYRQQPGQSLTLIATANQGSEATYESGFVIDKFPISRPNLTFSTLTVSNMSPEDSSIYLCSVGGGQWRTNYGYTFGSGTRLTVV.

This clonotype was observed a few times. The J gene is TRBJ1-4, the V gene TRBV12-5; possible D gene TRBD1, 5 bases. V dropped 5 bases and J dropped 8 bases, with 15 bases sitting between them. The CDR3 is 14 amino acids. Germline V CDR1 and CDR2: LGHNT, FRNRAP. The CDR3 loop reads CASGPIRTLEKLFF. CDR3 coding DNA: TGTGCTAGTGGTCCTATCAGGACATTAGAAAAACTGTTTTTT.

This clonotype showed up just a few times. The V call is TRBV27, the J call TRBJ2-1, with 11 bases lining up with TRBD2. Germline trimming cut 6 bases from V and 8 bases from J; bases unmatched to any gene: 6. Germline loops: CDR1 MNHEY, CDR2 SMNVEV (reference sequence). The CDR3 consists of 14 residues. CDR3 sequence reads: CASRGGLAVHEQFF. For the CDR3, the DNA is TGTGCCAGCAGGGGGGGACTAGCGGTTCATGAGCAGTTCTTC.

This clonotype was observed at least ten times. The genes are TRBV3-1 and TRBJ1-1; D may be TRBD1 (6 bases). The CDR3 totals 14 residues. Trimming removed 6 bases from V and 4 bases from J, with 15 bases in between. In germline, CDR1 is LGHDT, CDR2 YNNKEL (reference sequence). CDR3 amino acids: CASSPGVSGTEAFF. The CDR3 DNA is TGTGCCAGCAGTCCAGGGGTGAGTGGCACTGAAGCTTTCTTT.

The table lists this clonotype with many counts. This chain connects TRBV24-1 to TRBJ1-5; unclear D gene. CDR1 KGHDR and CDR2 SFDVKD come from the germline V gene. This CDR3 comprises 14 residues. Trimming took off 5 bases at V and 4 bases at J, with 11 bases between the two ends. The CDR3 is CATSGRYENQPQHF. The CDR3 DNA is TGTGCCACCAGTGGACGATACGAAAATCAGCCCCAGCATTTT.

A few counts support this clonotype. V and J are TRBV10-3 and TRBJ2-2, with TRBD1 identical over 8 bases. The CDR3 sequence is 14 residues long. After removal of 7 bases from V and 0 bases from J, the junction contained 1 base not matched to a gene. From germline, CDR1 is ENHRY and CDR2 SYGVKD. The CDR3 DNA is TGTGCCATCAAGACAGGGGCGAACACCGGGGAGCTGTTTTTT. Translated: CAIKTGANTGELFF.

This clonotype was observed many times. The chain links TRBV11-2 to TRBJ2-5; possibly TRBD2 for D (7 bases). CDR3 length equals 14 residues. V was pared by 3 bases and J by 5 bases, with 13 bases between. CDR1 and CDR2 from the germline V gene are SGHAT and FQNNGV. CDR3 sequence: CASSFRGGSETQYF. The CDR3 coding sequence is TGTGCCAGCAGCTTTAGGGGGGGATCGGAGACCCAGTACTTC. Full variable domain (remainder filled in from reference TRBV11-2 and TRBJ2-5): EAGVAQSPRYKIIEKRQSVAFWCNPISGHATLYWYQQILGQGPKLLIQFQNNGVVDDSQLPKDRFSAERLKGVDSTLKIQPAKLEDSAVYLCASSFRGGSETQYFGPGTRLLVL.

This clonotype was counted many times. This chain uses TRBV6-2 or TRBV6-3 with TRBJ2-1; 10 bases fit TRBD2. V shed 8 bases and J 4 bases; nucleotides not matched to a gene: 5. From germline, CDR1 is MNHEY and CDR2 SVGEGT. The CDR3 contains 14 residues. For the CDR3, the DNA is TGTGCCAGCGTGCGGACTAGCGGTTACAATGAGCAGTTCTTC. Protein product: CASVRTSGYNEQFF.

This clonotype has at least ten counts. The rearrangement joins TRBV20-1 to TRBJ1-1; no clear D. Germline-derived CDR1 and CDR2 are DFQATT and SNEGSKA (reference sequence). V was cut by 2 bases and J by 5 bases, with 15 bases left in between. This CDR3 has 14 residues. CDR3 region: CSARKRELGTEAFF. CDR3 DNA sequence: TGCAGTGCTAGAAAAAGGGAACTCGGGACTGAAGCTTTCTTT.